This TCR beta chain derives from a study of blood T cell repertoires in COVID-19. In the study overall: Material from acute and convalescent COVID-19 was sourced from the United States, Italy and Spain. The cDNA or gDNA used as material had been derived from T cells, B-cell-depleted T cells, or PBMCs.

This CDR3 region has 14 residues. After removal of 3 bases from V and 11 bases from J, the junction contained 6 bases not matched to a gene. Germline-derived CDR1 and CDR2 are MNHEY and SMNVEV (reference sequence). As originally analysed: It was from reference gene primer amplification that nucleated cell counts were estimated. Produced via immunoSEQ multiplex PCR; TCRdb's table is partial and in-frame only. V and J calls and clone size are given by that table; D and trimming were obtained from the DNA. The top ten clones hold under 3.5% of a sample with about 270,000 clones, about four fifths of them seen once.

This receptor was identified in a woman aged 18 to 35 with acute or convalescent COVID-19. Sequencing used peripheral blood. This chain connects TRBV27 to TRBJ2-3; 12 bases align to TRBD2. In nucleotides, the CDR3 is TGTGCCAGCAGTTTCCGACTAGCGGGAGTTGGGCAGTATTTT. Its translation is CASSFRLAGVGQYF.